This T cell receptor beta chain was sequenced in a study of CD8+CD57+ T cells in acquired aplastic anemia. Overall study context: Sorted CD4+ and CD8+ cells gave a mean 3.2 ug DNA, range 0.2 to 27.4 ug. Study results and limitations: Patients and controls shared twenty-nine CD8+ CDR3 sequences.

Whoever was chosen for sequencing had shown CD8+CD57+ cell expansion by flow cytometry. As a group, the patients uniformly had severe acquired aplastic anemia. The length of the CDR3 is 12 residues. The V and J ends lost 1 base and 8 bases respectively, with 6 bases between them. The germline CDR1 and CDR2 sequences are SEHNR and FQNEAQ (reference sequence). The TCR beta profiling, which covered VDJ combination and CDR3 sequence, was carried out using genomic DNA as the template. One entry per CDR3 protein results from TCRdb running MiXCR on the reads. The table records some 200,000 distinct CDR3 sequences, around half of them present only once. In this sample, this clonotype turned up a few times. Its antigen is currently unknown.

Sequenced input: sorted CD4+, CD8+, or CD8+CD57+ T cells (not recorded which) from PBMCs. The V call is TRBV7-9, the J call TRBJ2-1; D not resolved. The TCR sequence derives from a human donor with aplastic anemia. This CDR3 reads CASSLGSDEQFF. CDR3 in DNA: TGTGCCAGCAGCTTAGGGTCTGATGAGCAGTTCTTC.